This TCR beta chain is from a study of T cell clones after liver transplantation. This table comes from immunoSEQ multiplex PCR, and its TCRdb copy is limited to in-frame clones, with some not included. Of some 120,000 clones in the sample, about nine tenths were seen once. The input for sequencing was CD4+ T cells from blood, taken 12 months after liver transplant. This TCR derives from a human patient who received a liver transplant. Some T cells may have come from the graft donor.

The DNA for the CDR3 is TGTGCCAGCAGCCAAGATCAATTGGGACTAGGCTTTGACGAGCAGTACTTC. This translates into CASSQDQLGLGFDEQYF. This chain connects TRBV4-2 to TRBJ2-7; 8 nucleotides agree with TRBD2. The CDR3 length is 17 residues. The germline V gene encodes CDR1 LGHNA and CDR2 YNFKEQ. V shed 0 bases and J 5 bases; nucleotides not matched to a gene: 12.